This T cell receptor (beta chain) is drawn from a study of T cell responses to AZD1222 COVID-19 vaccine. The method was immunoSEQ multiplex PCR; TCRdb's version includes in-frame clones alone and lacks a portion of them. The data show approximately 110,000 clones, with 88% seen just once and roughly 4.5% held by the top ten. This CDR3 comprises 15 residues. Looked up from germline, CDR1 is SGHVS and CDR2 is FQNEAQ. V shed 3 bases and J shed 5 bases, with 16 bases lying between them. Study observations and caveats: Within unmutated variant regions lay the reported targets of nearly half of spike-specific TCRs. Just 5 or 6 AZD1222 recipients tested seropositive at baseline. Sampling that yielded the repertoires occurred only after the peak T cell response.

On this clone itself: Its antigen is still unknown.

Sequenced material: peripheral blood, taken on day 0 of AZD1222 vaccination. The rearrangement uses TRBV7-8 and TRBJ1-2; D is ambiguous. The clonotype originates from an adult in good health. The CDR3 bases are TGTGCCAGCAGCTTTTTTGAGACACCGGGATATGGCTACACCTTC. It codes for CASSFFETPGYGYTF.